Listed below are T cell receptor beta chains from one sample, sequenced in a study of blood T cell repertoires in COVID-19. Produced via immunoSEQ multiplex PCR; TCRdb's table is partial and in-frame only. This sample has about 190,000 clones, with around 80% found just once. The sample was peripheral blood. Receptors originate from a woman of 80 years or more with active or convalescent COVID-19. Both conserved end residues are part of each CDR3. D genes are given only for firm matches. Where a row states a size, it is once, few, many or the class of an expanded clone; other rows omit it.

v_gene	abundance	d_gene	j_gene	CDR3nt	CDR3aa
TRBV5-4	-	TRBD1	TRBJ1-2	TGTGCCAGCAGCTTGGGGGCAGGGGGCTATGGCTACACCTTC	CASSLGAGGYGYTF
TRBV2	-	-	TRBJ2-2	TGTGCCAGCCGGAAGGGGACCGGGGAGCTGTTTTTT	CASRKGTGELFF
TRBV3-1/TRBV3-2	-	TRBD2	TRBJ2-7	TGTGCCAGCAGCGGCAGATCGGGGGGCGAGCAGTACTTC	CASSGRSGGEQYF
TRBV5-1	-	-	TRBJ2-5	TGCGCCAGCAGCTTGGATGGCACGAGGGAGACCCAGTACTTC	CASSLDGTRETQYF
TRBV28	-	-	TRBJ1-4	TGTGCCAGCAGTCGAGGGGGTCCTAATGAAAAACTGTTTTTT	CASSRGGPNEKLFF
TRBV11-2	-	TRBD2	TRBJ2-1	TGTGCCAGCAGACTAGCGGGGGGGCAGCATGAGCAGTTCTTC	CASRLAGGQHEQFF
TRBV3-1/TRBV3-2	-	TRBD2	TRBJ2-5	TGTGCCAGCAGTCTGACTAGCGGGGTCCAAGAGACCCAGTACTTC	CASSLTSGVQETQYF
TRBV19	-	TRBD1	TRBJ1-1	TGTGCCAGTAGTAGGACAGGGGGCGCGGGTACTGAAGCTTTCTTT	CASSRTGGAGTEAFF
TRBV5-1	-	-	TRBJ2-5	TGCGCCAGCAGCAAAACCGGGACACCCCAAGAGACCCAGTACTTC	CASSKTGTPQETQYF
TRBV5-1	-	-	TRBJ2-7	TGCGCCAGCAGCTTGGGAGGGTTCATCTCCTACGAGCAGTACTTC	CASSLGGFISYEQYF
TRBV5-1	-	TRBD2	TRBJ2-5	TGCGCCAGCAGCCCCTTAGGGACTAGCGAAGAGACCCAGTACTTC	CASSPLGTSEETQYF
TRBV5-4	once	TRBD1	TRBJ2-7	TGTGCCAGCAGCGGGGCCGGGACAGGGATTTCCTACGAGCAGTACTTC	CASSGAGTGISYEQYF
TRBV28	few	-	TRBJ1-1	TGTGCCAGCAGGTCGGGACAGAACACTGAAGCTTTCTTT	CASRSGQNTEAFF
TRBV28	once	TRBD1	TRBJ1-6	TGTGCCAGCAGTTATGGGACAGGGGGTTCACCCCTCCACTTT	CASSYGTGGSPLHF
TRBV13	-	-	TRBJ2-7	TGTGCCAGCAGCAGGGACCGGGACTCCGAGCAGTACTTC	CASSRDRDSEQYF
TRBV2	-	TRBD2	TRBJ2-2	TGTGCCAGTGTGAGCGGGGGGAACACCGGGGAGCTGTTTTTT	CASVSGGNTGELFF
TRBV19	-	-	TRBJ1-1	TGTGCCAGTAGTACAGGGACTTGGGCTGAAGCTTTCTTT	CASSTGTWAEAFF
TRBV28	-	TRBD1	TRBJ1-6	TGTGCCAGCAGTAAGACAGGGGGGGGATATCATTCACCCCTCCACTTT	CASSKTGGGYHSPLHF
TRBV2	few	TRBD1	TRBJ1-3	TGTGCCAGCAGGCAACAGGGGTCCTCTGGAAACACCATATATTTT	CASRQQGSSGNTIYF
TRBV5-4	-	-	TRBJ1-2	TGTGCCAGCAGCTTGGACTCCAGGGTGAACACCTTC	CASSLDSRVNTF
TRBV5-1	-	TRBD1	TRBJ1-2	TGCGCCAGCAGCGTGGACAGGGCTAACTATGGCTACACCTTC	CASSVDRANYGYTF
TRBV29-1	-	TRBD1	TRBJ2-5	TGCAGCGTTGATCAGGGGGCAAGAGAGACCCAGTACTTC	CSVDQGARETQYF
TRBV5-1	-	TRBD1	TRBJ1-1	TGCGCCAGCAGTCGACAGGGGGACACTGAAGCTTTCTTT	CASSRQGDTEAFF
TRBV5-4	-	-	TRBJ1-2	TGTGCCAGCAGCTTGGTGGCGGGTGGGGGCTACACCTTC	CASSLVAGGGYTF
TRBV7-2	-	-	TRBJ2-7	TGTGCCAGCAGCTTAGACAGATCCTACGAGCAGTACTTC	CASSLDRSYEQYF
TRBV10-1	-	-	TRBJ1-1	TGCGCCAGCAGTTCGCAGGTTAACACTGAAGCTTTCTTT	CASSSQVNTEAFF
TRBV5-5	few	-	TRBJ1-4	TGTGCCAGCAGCTTGGTGAGGCAGGGCGGAGATGAAAAACTGTTTTTT	CASSLVRQGGDEKLFF
TRBV18	few	TRBD1	TRBJ2-7	TGTGCCAGCTCACCACCGGGACAGGGGTTCGAGCAGTACTTC	CASSPPGQGFEQYF
TRBV19	few	TRBD2	TRBJ2-2	TGTGCCAGTAGTATAGCCATAGCGGGGGGGCCCCCCGGGGAGCTGTTTTTT	CASSIAIAGGPPGELFF
TRBV28	-	-	TRBJ1-3	TGTGCCAGCAGTTTCGGGGGGAACACCATATATTTT	CASSFGGNTIYF
TRBV7-9	-	-	TRBJ1-2	TGTGCCAGCAGCCCCCTACGGACAGCATATGGCTACACCTTC	CASSPLRTAYGYTF
TRBV18	-	TRBD1	TRBJ2-2	TGTGCCAGCTCACCTGGGACAGGGGACACCGGGGAGCTGTTTTTT	CASSPGTGDTGELFF
TRBV19	-	-	TRBJ1-5	TGTGCCAGTAGTATGTTTCCAGGTTCCAGCAATCAGCCCCAGCATTTT	CASSMFPGSSNQPQHF
TRBV7-9	few	TRBD2	TRBJ2-3	TGTGCCAGCAGCTTAGTCGGGGGGGCCGGCACAGATACGCAGTATTTT	CASSLVGGAGTDTQYF
TRBV5-8	-	-	TRBJ2-5	TGTGCCAGCAGCTCCCCTCGGGGGTGGGGCAGTCCACGGGAGACCCAGTACTTC	CASSSPRGWGSPRETQYF
TRBV19	-	-	TRBJ2-1	TGTGCCAGTGAACAGTCCTACAATGAGCAGTTCTTC	CASEQSYNEQFF
TRBV5-1	-	-	TRBJ1-1	TGCGCCAGCAGCTTCGGAGGGCAGTTGAACACTGAAGCTTTCTTT	CASSFGGQLNTEAFF
TRBV2	few	-	TRBJ2-5	TGTGCCAGCAGCAAAACCCACGACACCCAAGAGACCCAGTACTTC	CASSKTHDTQETQYF
TRBV7-8	-	TRBD1	TRBJ1-1	TGTGCCAGCAGCTCTAGGGACTTCAGGGGGCTGAGGACTGAAGCTTTCTTT	CASSSRDFRGLRTEAFF
TRBV6-1	-	-	TRBJ2-7	TGTGCCAGCAGTGAACAGGGGCAGGGTGACGAGCAGTACTTC	CASSEQGQGDEQYF
TRBV13	-	-	TRBJ1-5	TGTGCCAGCAGCTCCGGACCGGGAGAAGGGCCCCAGCATTTT	CASSSGPGEGPQHF
TRBV5-7	-	TRBD1	TRBJ1-2	TGTGCCAGCAGCTTGGAGACAGGGGTGGCCCCCTTCGATGGCTACACCTTC	CASSLETGVAPFDGYTF
TRBV12-3/TRBV12-4	once	TRBD1	TRBJ1-5	TGTGCCAGCAGGTCGACAGGGAATCAGCCCCAGCATTTT	CASRSTGNQPQHF
TRBV11-2	-	TRBD2	TRBJ2-7	TGTGCCAGCAGCTTTGGGGGGGACCTACCCTACGAGCAGTACTTC	CASSFGGDLPYEQYF
TRBV5-6	-	-	TRBJ1-2	TGTGCCAGCAGCCCGCAGACAGCGACGTATGGCTACACCTTC	CASSPQTATYGYTF
TRBV29-1	-	-	TRBJ1-6	TGCAGCGTTGTGCTGGCAGGGCCAGGTTCACCCCTCCACTTT	CSVVLAGPGSPLHF
TRBV12-3/TRBV12-4	few	-	TRBJ2-5	TGTGCCAGCAGTTTGGGGGGGCCAGAGACCCAGTACTTC	CASSLGGPETQYF
TRBV4-2	-	-	TRBJ1-2	TGTGCCAGCAGCCAAGATTTCAGGGATGGCTACACCTTC	CASSQDFRDGYTF
TRBV19	-	TRBD2	TRBJ2-2	TGTGCCAGTACCGGAAGGGGTGCGGGGGGAACCAACCCGAACACCGGGGAGCTGTTTTTT	CASTGRGAGGTNPNTGELFF
TRBV3-1/TRBV3-2	-	-	TRBJ2-7	TGTGCCAGCAGCCCGATCAAAACAGGAGACTACGAGCAGTACTTC	CASSPIKTGDYEQYF
TRBV7-9	-	TRBD1	TRBJ1-1	TGTGCCGGCCAACAGGGGGCGGGCACTGAAGCTTTCTTT	CAGQQGAGTEAFF
TRBV25-1	-	TRBD1	TRBJ1-2	TGTGCCAGTACAGGGGGCGCGGGTGGCTACACCTTC	CASTGGAGGYTF